Below, 9 T cell receptor beta chains from the same sample are listed, as sequenced in a study of Ad26.COV2.S vaccination and SARS-CoV-2 variants. Sequencing was performed with immunoSEQ multiplex PCR; in TCRdb, only in-frame clones are kept and a portion is missing. The table lists approximately 340,000 clones, 92% of them singletons. The material was peripheral blood, obtained after recovery from COVID-19. These receptor sequences come from a human donor who had recovered from COVID-19.

The chain couples TRBV5-5 to TRBJ1-2; D is perhaps TRBD1 (5 bases). From germline, CDR1 is SGHKS and CDR2 YYEKEE (reference sequence). The CDR3 length is 14 residues. Between the trimmed V and J ends, which lost 2 bases and 1 base, there was a span of 9 bases. CDR3 loop: CASSLTDSNYGYTF. CDR3 nucleotides: TGTGCCAGCAGCTTAACCGACAGTAACTATGGCTACACCTTC.

The CDR3 bases are TGTGCCAGCAGTCCCAGGGGACCCGCTGGAAACACCATATATTTT. This encodes CASSPRGPAGNTIYF. The V call is TRBV6-5, the J call TRBJ1-3; the D gene is possibly TRBD1 (6 bases). Trimming cost V 5 bases and J 2 bases, with 13 bases left between them. The length of the CDR3 is 15 residues. CDR1 is MNHEY, CDR2 SVGAGI, per germline.

The CDR3 is CASSHGGPRHF. DNA for the CDR3: TGTGCCAGTAGCCACGGGGGACCTCGGCATTTT. This chain links TRBV19 with TRBJ1-5, with D maybe TRBD1 (5 bases). CDR1 is LNHDA, CDR2 SQIVND, per germline (reference sequence). V was pared by 6 bases and J by 15 bases, with 15 bases between. The CDR3 runs 11 residues.

The chain combines TRBV11-2 with TRBJ1-3; D is undetermined. The CDR3 contains 13 residues. V was cut by 3 bases and J by 3 bases, with 6 bases left in between. Germline CDR1 and CDR2: SGHAT and FQNNGV. CDR3 nucleotide sequence: TGTGCCAGCAGCTTCGGAGTTGGAAACACCATATATTTT. This translates into CASSFGVGNTIYF.

This chain joins TRBV9 and TRBJ2-5; 10 bases align to TRBD2. In germline, CDR1 is SGDLS, CDR2 YYNGEE. Unmatched junction bases numbered 8, after V lost 0 bases and J lost 0 bases. The CDR3 is made up of 18 amino acids. CDR3 in amino acids: CASSVASGGASYQETQYF. In DNA form, the CDR3 reads TGTGCCAGCAGCGTAGCCAGCGGGGGGGCCTCGTACCAAGAGACCCAGTACTTC.

CDR3 in DNA: TGTGCCAGCAGTGATGGGGGACAGGGAAACACCATATATTTT. This codes for CASSDGGQGNTIYF. This chain joins TRBV27 and TRBJ1-3; 7 bases fit TRBD1. The V and J ends lost 5 bases and 4 bases, in that order; junction bases with no gene match: 5. The CDR3 loop spans 14 amino acids. Germline V gene data show CDR1 as MNHEY and CDR2 as SMNVEV (reference sequence).

As for this clone: This CDR3 is also generated by other DNA sequences in the sample. CDR3 coding DNA: TGTGCCAGCAGCGTCGGGACAGGGAGCTCCTACGAGCAGTACTTC. It is translated as CASSVGTGSSYEQYF. The V and J genes are TRBV9 and TRBJ2-7; the match to TRBD1 covers 9 bases. The ends lost 2 bases at V and 0 bases at J; junction bases unmatched: 3. The CDR3 is made up of 15 amino acids. The V gene's germline CDR1 is SGDLS and CDR2 YYNGEE.

The chain employs TRBV6-5 and TRBJ2-5; D possibly corresponds to TRBD2 (6 bases). In germline, CDR1 is MNHEY, CDR2 SVGAGI. CDR3 length: 13 residues. V shed 5 bases and J shed 5 bases, with 12 bases lying between them. The CDR3 is CASSKIGGETQYF. The CDR3 region has the DNA TGTGCCAGCAGTAAGATTGGAGGGGAGACCCAGTACTTC.

This chain joins TRBV6-5 and TRBJ1-1; D is perhaps TRBD1 (5 bases). Germline V gives CDR1 MNHEY, CDR2 SVGAGI. Trimming took 7 bases from V and 1 from J, leaving 13 bases between them. There are 14 residues in the CDR3. This CDR3 is CASIPDGANTEAFF. The CDR3 region has the DNA TGTGCCAGCATTCCGGACGGGGCGAACACTGAAGCTTTCTTT.